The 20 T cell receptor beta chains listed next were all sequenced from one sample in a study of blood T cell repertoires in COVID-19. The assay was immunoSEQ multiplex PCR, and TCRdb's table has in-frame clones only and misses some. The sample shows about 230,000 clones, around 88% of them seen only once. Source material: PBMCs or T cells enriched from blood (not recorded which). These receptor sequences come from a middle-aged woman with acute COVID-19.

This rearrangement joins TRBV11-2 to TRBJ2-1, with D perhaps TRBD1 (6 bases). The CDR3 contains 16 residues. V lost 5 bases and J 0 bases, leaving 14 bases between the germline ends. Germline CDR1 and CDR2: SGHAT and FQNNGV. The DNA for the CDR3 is TGTGCCAGCAGCGGGGGCACGTTAACCTCCTACAATGAGCAGTTCTTC. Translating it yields CASSGGTLTSYNEQFF.

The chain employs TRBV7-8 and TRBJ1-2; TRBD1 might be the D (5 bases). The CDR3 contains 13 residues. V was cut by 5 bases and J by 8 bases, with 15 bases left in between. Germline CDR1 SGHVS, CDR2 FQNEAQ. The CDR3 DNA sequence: TGTGCCAGCAGCCCAGAGATAGGGGCGGGCTACACCTTC. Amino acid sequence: CASSPEIGAGYTF.

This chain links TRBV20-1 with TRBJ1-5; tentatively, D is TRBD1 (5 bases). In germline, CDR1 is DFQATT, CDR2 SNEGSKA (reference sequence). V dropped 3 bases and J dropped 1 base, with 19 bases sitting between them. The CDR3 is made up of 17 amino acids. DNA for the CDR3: TGCAGTGCTAGTGGGTCAGGGATCTCGACCAGCAATCAGCCCCAGCATTTT. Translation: CSASGSGISTSNQPQHF.

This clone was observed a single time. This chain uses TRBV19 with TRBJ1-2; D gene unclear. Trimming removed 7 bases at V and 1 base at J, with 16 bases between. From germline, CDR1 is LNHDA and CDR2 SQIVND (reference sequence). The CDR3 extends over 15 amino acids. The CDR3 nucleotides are TGTGCCAGTACTGCACCCTTCCACGGTAACTATGGCTACACCTTC. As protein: CASTAPFHGNYGYTF.

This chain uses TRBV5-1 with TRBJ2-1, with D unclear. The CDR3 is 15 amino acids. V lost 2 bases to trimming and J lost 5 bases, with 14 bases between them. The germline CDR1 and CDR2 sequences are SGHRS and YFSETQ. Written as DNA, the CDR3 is TGCGCCAGCAGCTTAACAACATCTCCGAACAATGAGCAGTTCTTC. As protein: CASSLTTSPNNEQFF.

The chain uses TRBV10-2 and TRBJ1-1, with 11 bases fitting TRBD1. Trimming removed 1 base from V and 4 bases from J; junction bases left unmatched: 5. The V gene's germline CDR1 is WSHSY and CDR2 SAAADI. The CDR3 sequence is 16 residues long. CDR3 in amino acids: CASSELAGTGGTEAFF. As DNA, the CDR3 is TGCGCCAGCAGTGAGTTGGCCGGGACAGGGGGCACTGAAGCTTTCTTT.

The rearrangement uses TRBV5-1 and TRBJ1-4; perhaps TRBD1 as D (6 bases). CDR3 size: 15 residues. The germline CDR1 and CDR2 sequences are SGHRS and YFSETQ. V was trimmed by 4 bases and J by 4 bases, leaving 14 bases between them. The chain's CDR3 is CASSPRQGNNEKLFF. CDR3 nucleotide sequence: TGCGCCAGCAGCCCCCGGCAGGGGAATAATGAAAAACTGTTTTTT.

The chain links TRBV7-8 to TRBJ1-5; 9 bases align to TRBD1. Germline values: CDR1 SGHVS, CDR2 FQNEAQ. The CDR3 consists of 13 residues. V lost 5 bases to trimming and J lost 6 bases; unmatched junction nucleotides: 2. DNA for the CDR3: TGTGCCAGCAGCCACAGGGGGCTTCAGCCCCAGCATTTT. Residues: CASSHRGLQPQHF.

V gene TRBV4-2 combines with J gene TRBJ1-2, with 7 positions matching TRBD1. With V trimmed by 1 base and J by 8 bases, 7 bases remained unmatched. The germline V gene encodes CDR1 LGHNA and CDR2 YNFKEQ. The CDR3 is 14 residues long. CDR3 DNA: TGTGCCAGCAGCCAAGGGGGGGACAGAGCGGGCTACACCTTC. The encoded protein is CASSQGGDRAGYTF.

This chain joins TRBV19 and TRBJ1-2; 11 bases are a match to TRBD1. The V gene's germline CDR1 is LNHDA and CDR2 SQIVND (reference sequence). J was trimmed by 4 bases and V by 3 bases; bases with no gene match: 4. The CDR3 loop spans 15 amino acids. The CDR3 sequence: CASSIGGTGGYGYTF. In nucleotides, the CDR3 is TGTGCCAGTAGTATCGGCGGGACAGGGGGCTATGGCTACACCTTC. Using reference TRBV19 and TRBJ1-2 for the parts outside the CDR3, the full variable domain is DGGITQSPKYLFRKEGQNVTLSCEQNLNHDAMYWYRQDPGQGLRLIYYSQIVNDFQKGDIAEGYSVSREKKESFPLTVTSAQKNPTAFYLCASSIGGTGGYGYTFGSGTRLTVV.

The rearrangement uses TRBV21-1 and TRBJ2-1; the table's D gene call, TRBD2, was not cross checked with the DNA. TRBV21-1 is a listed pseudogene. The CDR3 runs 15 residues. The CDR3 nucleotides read TGTGCCAGCAGCAAGACTAGCGGGGCAGACAATGAGCAGTTCTTC. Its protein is CASSKTSGADNEQFF.

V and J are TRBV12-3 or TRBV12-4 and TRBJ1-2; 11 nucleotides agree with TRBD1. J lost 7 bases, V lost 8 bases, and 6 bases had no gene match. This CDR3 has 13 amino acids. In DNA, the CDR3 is TGTGCCAGCGCTAGGGGACAGGGGGTTGGCTACACCTTC. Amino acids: CASARGQGVGYTF.

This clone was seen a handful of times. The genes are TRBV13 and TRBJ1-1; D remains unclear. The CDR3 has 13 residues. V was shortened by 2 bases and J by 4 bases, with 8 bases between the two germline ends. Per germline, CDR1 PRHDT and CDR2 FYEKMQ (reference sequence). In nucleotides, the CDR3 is TGTGCCAGCAGCTTAATCCGAGCCACTGAAGCTTTCTTT. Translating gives CASSLIRATEAFF.

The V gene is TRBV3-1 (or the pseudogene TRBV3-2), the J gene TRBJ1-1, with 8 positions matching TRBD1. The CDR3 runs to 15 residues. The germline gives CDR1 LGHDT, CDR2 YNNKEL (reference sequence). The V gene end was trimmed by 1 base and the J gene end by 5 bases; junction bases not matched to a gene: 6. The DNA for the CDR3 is TGTGCCAGCAGCCAAGCAGGGGGCAAGGGGACTGAAGCTTTCTTT. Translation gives CASSQAGGKGTEAFF.

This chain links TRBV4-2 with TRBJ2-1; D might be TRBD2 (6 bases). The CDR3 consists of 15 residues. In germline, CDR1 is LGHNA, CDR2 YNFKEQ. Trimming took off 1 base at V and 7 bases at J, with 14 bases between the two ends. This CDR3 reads CASSQGTGVENEQFF. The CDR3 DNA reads TGTGCCAGCAGCCAAGGGACGGGAGTAGAAAATGAGCAGTTCTTC.

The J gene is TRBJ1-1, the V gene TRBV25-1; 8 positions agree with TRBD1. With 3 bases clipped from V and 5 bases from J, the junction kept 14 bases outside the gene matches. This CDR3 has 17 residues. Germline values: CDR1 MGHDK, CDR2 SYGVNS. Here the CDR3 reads CASSDGGRGRGLTEAFF. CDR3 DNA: TGTGCCAGCAGTGACGGGGGCAGGGGGCGAGGATTAACTGAAGCTTTCTTT.

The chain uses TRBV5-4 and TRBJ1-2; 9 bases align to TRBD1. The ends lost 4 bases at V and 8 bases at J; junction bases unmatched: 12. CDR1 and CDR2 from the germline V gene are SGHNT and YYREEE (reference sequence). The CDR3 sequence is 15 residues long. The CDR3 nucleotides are TGTGCCAGCAGCCCCAGCCCTGACAGGGGGGACGGCTACACCTTC. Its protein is CASSPSPDRGDGYTF.

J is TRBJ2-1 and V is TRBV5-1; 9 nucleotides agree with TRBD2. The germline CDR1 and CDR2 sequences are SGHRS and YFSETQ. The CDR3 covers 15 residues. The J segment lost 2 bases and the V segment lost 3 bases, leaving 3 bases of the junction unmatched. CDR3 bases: TGCGCCAGCAGCTCATCTAGCGGGACCTACAATGAGCAGTTCTTC. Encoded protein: CASSSSSGTYNEQFF.

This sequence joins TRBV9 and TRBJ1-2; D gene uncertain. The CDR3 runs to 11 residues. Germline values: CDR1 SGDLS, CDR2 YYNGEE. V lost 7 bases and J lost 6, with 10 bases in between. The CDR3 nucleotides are TGTGCCAGCGGGCCCCCGGATGGCTACACCTTC. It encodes CASGPPDGYTF.

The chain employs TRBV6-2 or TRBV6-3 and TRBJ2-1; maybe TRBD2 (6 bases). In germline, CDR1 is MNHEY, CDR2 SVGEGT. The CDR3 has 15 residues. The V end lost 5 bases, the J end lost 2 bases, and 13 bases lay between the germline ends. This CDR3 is CASSQRRGPYNEQFF. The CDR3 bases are TGTGCCAGCAGTCAAAGGAGGGGCCCCTACAATGAGCAGTTCTTC.